The next 15 T cell receptor beta chains were all read from a single sample in a study of blood T cell repertoires in COVID-19. Data came from immunoSEQ multiplex PCR; TCRdb stores just in-frame clones and leaves some out. The data show under 200,000 clones, with approximately 88% seen just once and 13% held by the top ten. Material: PBMCs or T cells enriched from blood (not recorded which). All receptors derive from a woman aged 55-70 years who had recovered from COVID-19.

Written as DNA, the CDR3 is TGTGCCAGCAGTACACAATCCGGGGGTGAGCAGTACTTC. This codes for CASSTQSGGEQYF. The chain recombines TRBV28 with TRBJ2-7; D is possibly TRBD2 (6 bases). V shed 5 bases and J shed 7 bases, with 15 bases lying between them. The CDR3 sequence is 13 residues long. CDR1 and CDR2 from the germline V gene are MDHEN and SYDVKM.

The V call is TRBV4-2, the J call TRBJ1-2, with D perhaps TRBD1 (5 bases). Trimming left V 0 bases short and J 8 bases short, with 22 bases between. CDR3 size: 17 residues. Germline V lookup: CDR1 LGHNA, CDR2 YNFKEQ. CDR3 loop: CASSQDQFSRGFAGYTF. The CDR3 nucleotides read TGTGCCAGCAGCCAAGACCAGTTTAGTAGGGGCTTCGCCGGCTACACCTTC.

This clone was seen more than once but under ten times. The rearrangement joins TRBV24-1 to TRBJ2-1; D gene ambiguous. This CDR3 spans 15 amino acids. The germline V gene encodes CDR1 KGHDR and CDR2 SFDVKD. Trimming shortened V by 0 bases and J by 6 bases, and 11 bases separated the two germline ends. The CDR3 spells CATSDLSGYRNEQFF. CDR3 DNA: TGTGCCACCAGTGATTTGTCCGGGTACCGCAATGAGCAGTTCTTC.

The gene calls are TRBV5-1 and TRBJ2-1, with D maybe TRBD2 (6 bases). Between the trimmed V and J ends, which lost 0 bases and 2 bases, there was a span of 6 bases. The CDR3 consists of 14 residues. Germline V gene lookup returns CDR1 SGHRS and CDR2 YFSETQ. CDR3 nucleotide sequence: TGCGCCAGCAGCTTGGGGGAGGCCTACAATGAGCAGTTCTTC. Translating it yields CASSLGEAYNEQFF.

As regards this clone: The DNA is omitted, as the CDR3 cannot be located on it reliably, and the CDR3 follows TCRdb's listing. The rearrangement joins TRBV21-1 to TRBJ2-7; the table calls TRBD1, which could not be checked here. TRBV21-1 is shown as a pseudogene. The CDR3 region is 16 residues in length, termini included. This chain's CDR3 is CASSKKSGYWCDEQYF.

This clone turned up a few times. V is TRBV11-1 and J is TRBJ2-1; TRBD2 is a possible D gene (6 bases). The V end lost 5 bases, the J end lost 2 bases, and 13 bases lay between the germline ends. Germline CDR1 and CDR2: SGHAT and FQDESV (reference sequence). This CDR3 has 15 residues. CDR3 amino acids: CASSTQRAPYNEQFF. DNA of the CDR3: TGTGCCAGCAGCACGCAGCGGGCCCCCTACAATGAGCAGTTCTTC.

This rearrangement joins TRBV5-1 to TRBJ2-4; 10 bases match TRBD1. Trimming at V came to 0 bases and at J to 5 bases, leaving 2 bases not matched to a gene. Germline values: CDR1 SGHRS, CDR2 YFSETQ. The CDR3 runs to 15 residues. As DNA, the CDR3 is TGCGCCAGCAGCTTGGTAGGGACAGGGGAAAACATTCAGTACTTC. Its translation is CASSLVGTGENIQYF.

The rearrangement uses TRBV19 and TRBJ2-3; D gene ambiguous. The germline V gene encodes CDR1 LNHDA and CDR2 SQIVND (reference sequence). Trimming shortened V by 5 bases and J by 1 base, and 10 bases separated the two germline ends. The CDR3 is made up of 14 amino acids. CDR3 nucleotide sequence: TGTGCCAGTAGTGCATTATCGGGCACAGATACGCAGTATTTT. It is translated as CASSALSGTDTQYF.

The V call is TRBV6-1, the J call TRBJ1-5; unclear D gene. V lost 0 bases to trimming and J lost 5 bases, with 5 bases between them. Looked up from germline, CDR1 is MNHNS and CDR2 is SASEGT. The CDR3 is made up of 13 amino acids. CDR3 DNA: TGTGCCAGCAGTGAAGCACATTATCAGCCCCAGCATTTT. Its protein is CASSEAHYQPQHF.

The chain joins TRBV6-5 to TRBJ1-2; D unclear. The V gene's germline CDR1 is MNHEY and CDR2 SVGAGI. The V end was cut by 7 bases, the J end by 0 bases, with 12 bases between. The CDR3 is 14 residues long. The CDR3 DNA reads as TGTGCCAGCATCCAAATACTAACTAACTATGGCTACACCTTC. Its translation is CASIQILTNYGYTF.

This clone has only a few counts. The chain carries TRBV13 and TRBJ2-2, with 7 bases that match TRBD1. With 5 bases clipped from V and 3 bases from J, the junction kept 6 bases outside the gene matches. Germline V gene lookup returns CDR1 PRHDT and CDR2 FYEKMQ (reference sequence). CDR3 size: 15 residues. For the CDR3, the DNA is TGTGCCAGCAGCCGCCGGGACAGCTACACCGGGGAGCTGTTTTTT. It codes for CASSRRDSYTGELFF.

V is TRBV2 and J is TRBJ2-2; D perhaps matches TRBD1 (6 bases). Trimming removed 6 bases from V and 6 bases from J, with 14 bases in between. CDR3 length equals 14 residues. The germline V gene encodes CDR1 SNHLY and CDR2 FYNNEI. The chain's CDR3 is CASRWTDPSGELFF. As DNA, the CDR3 is TGTGCCAGCAGATGGACAGATCCTTCCGGGGAGCTGTTTTTT. Looking up the rest from reference TRBV2 and TRBJ2-2 gives the full variable domain: EPEVTQTPSHQVTQMGQEVILRCVPISNHLYFYWYRQILGQKVEFLVSFYNNEISEKSEIFDDQFSVERPDGSNFTLKIRSTKLEDSAMYFCASRWTDPSGELFFGEGSRLTVL.

The V call is TRBV10-3, the J call TRBJ2-2; D is possibly TRBD1 (6 bases). The germline CDR1 and CDR2 sequences are ENHRY and SYGVKD. The CDR3 extends over 14 amino acids. Trimming cost V 5 bases and J 5 bases, with 12 bases left between them. The DNA for the CDR3 is TGTGCCATCAGTTCAACAGGGCTGACCGGGGAGCTGTTTTTT. It translates to CAISSTGLTGELFF.

This chain connects TRBV2 to TRBJ1-5; the D gene is possibly TRBD1 (5 bases). The CDR3 length is 16 residues. Germline CDR1 and CDR2: SNHLY and FYNNEI. Trimming pared 0 bases from V and 3 bases from J, leaving 12 bases between. CDR3 DNA sequence: TGTGCCAGCAGTGAAGCGCAGGGAAGGGTCAATCAGCCCCAGCATTTT. This codes for CASSEAQGRVNQPQHF.

The V and J genes are TRBV15 and TRBJ1-2; TRBD1 matches 7 bases. This CDR3 is built from 15 residues. Losses at the gene ends were 5 bases for V and 3 bases for J; bases not matched to a gene: 9. Germline-derived CDR1 and CDR2 are LNHNV and YYDKDF (reference sequence). As DNA, the CDR3 is TGTGCCACCAGCTCAGTAGCGGGACAGTACTATGGCTACACCTTC. It specifies CATSSVAGQYYGYTF.